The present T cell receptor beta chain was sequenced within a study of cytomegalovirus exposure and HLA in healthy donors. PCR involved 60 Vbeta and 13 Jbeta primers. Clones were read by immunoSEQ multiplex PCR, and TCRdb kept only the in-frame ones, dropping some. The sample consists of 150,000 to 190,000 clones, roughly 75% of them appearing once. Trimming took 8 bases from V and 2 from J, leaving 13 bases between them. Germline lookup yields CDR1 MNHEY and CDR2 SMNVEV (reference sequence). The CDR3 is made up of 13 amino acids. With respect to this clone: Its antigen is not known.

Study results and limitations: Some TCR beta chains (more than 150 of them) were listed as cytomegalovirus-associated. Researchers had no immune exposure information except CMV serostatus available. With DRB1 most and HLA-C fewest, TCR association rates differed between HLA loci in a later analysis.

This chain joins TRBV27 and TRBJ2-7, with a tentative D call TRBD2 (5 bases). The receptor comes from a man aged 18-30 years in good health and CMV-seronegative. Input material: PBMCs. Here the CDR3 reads CASSSGNTYEQYF. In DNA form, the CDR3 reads TGTGCCAGCTCCTCCGGGAATACCTACGAGCAGTACTTC.